The T cell receptor beta chain under discussion was sequenced for a study of T cell repertoires in breast cancer. An expanded emulsion RT-PCR with primers for all TCR V genes paired CD8+ T cell chains. Comments on this clonotype: Its target is unknown.

Study observations and caveats: Seven or more patient tumors shared more than 15 TCR pairs rarely seen in control blood.

CDR1 is SQVTM, CDR2 ANQGSEA, per germline. The CDR3 is 11 residues long. V lost 5 bases, J lost 4 bases, and 9 bases lay in between. Unpaired genes were suppressed by blocking oligonucleotides during a second nested PCR. TCRdb re-called the emulsion pairing reads through MiXCR, storing one row per CDR3 protein. The sample comprises tens of thousands of distinct CDR3 sequences, 45% of which are singletons, and less than 80% rests with the top ten. The TCR was taken from a pool of human donors with breast cancer or a healthy control (not recorded which). Sequencing used CD8+ T cells. The chain carries TRBV29-1 and TRBJ2-7; no clear D gene. For the CDR3, the DNA is TGCAGCGTTCAATTGGGTTACGAGCAGTACTTC. Residues: CSVQLGYEQYF.